The subject of this entry is one T cell receptor (beta chain). The V gene end was trimmed by 4 bases and the J gene end by 5 bases; junction bases not matched to a gene: 4. Germline V gene data show CDR1 as KGHSY and CDR2 as FQNENV. The CDR3 sequence is 13 residues long. This record comes from a study of blood T cell repertoires in COVID-19. Whole-study context: The origin of the acute and convalescent COVID-19 samples was the United States, Italy and Spain. PBMCs, B-cell-depleted T cells, or T cells were the source of the cDNA or gDNA that made up the material.

As handled by the study authors: Counts of nucleated cells, estimated from reference gene primer amplification, were obtained. Profiled with immunoSEQ multiplex PCR; TCRdb holds only in-frame clones, not every one. V and J calls and clone size are given by that table; D and trimming were obtained from the DNA. The sample contains approximately 45,000 clones, about 90% of which appear only once. While infection was still active, Seattle patients were enrolled and then followed longitudinally. Material for sequencing was peripheral blood. This clonotype was sampled from a woman older than 75 with COVID-19, enrolled during active disease. V and J are TRBV16 and TRBJ1-2; 7 nucleotides agree with TRBD1. CDR3 nucleotides: TGTGCCAGCAGCCGAGACAGGGAATATGGCTACACCTTC. Its translation: CASSRDREYGYTF.